Below are 3 T cell receptor beta chains sequenced from a single sample in a study of vaccination and CD4 T cells after COVID-19. The sample's treatment: roughly nine-day PBMC culture with coronavirus spike peptide pools or control peptides (ViraFEST assay). The antigens for these receptors are not known. Cultured CD4+ T cell DNA was sequenced using the Oncomine TCR Beta short-read assay. TCRdb reanalysed the PCR reads using MiXCR and keeps one entry per CDR3 protein. The sample yields 15,000 to 20,000 distinct CDR3 sequences, more than 40% seen once. Sequencing was performed on CD4+ T cells from blood, cultured in vitro. These receptors came from a human donor who had recovered from COVID-19.

The rearrangement joins TRBV6-2 or TRBV6-3 to TRBJ2-5; D gene ambiguous. V lost 4 bases and J 5 bases, leaving 5 bases between the germline ends. CDR3 length equals 11 residues. From germline, CDR1 is MNHEY and CDR2 SVGEGT. The CDR3 region is CASSSEETQYF. Written as DNA, the CDR3 is TGTGCCAGCAGTTCCGAGGAGACCCAGTACTTC.

The V gene is TRBV7-8, the J gene TRBJ1-1; tentative D call: TRBD1 (6 bases). CDR1 SGHVS and CDR2 FQNEAQ come from the germline V gene. The V end lost 2 bases, the J end lost 5 bases, and 15 bases lay between the germline ends. The CDR3 length is 15 residues. The CDR3 is CASSLIMGTGTEAFF. The CDR3, as DNA: TGTGCCAGCAGCTTAATTATGGGAACAGGGACTGAAGCTTTCTTT.

This rearrangement joins TRBV7-8 to TRBJ1-1; 9 positions agree with TRBD1. The length of the CDR3 is 15 residues. Germline CDR1 reads SGHVS; CDR2 reads FQNEAQ. Trimming removed 4 bases from V and 5 bases from J; junction bases left unmatched: 8. In DNA form, the CDR3 reads TGTGCCAGCAGCTCACAGACAGGGGGTCTGACTGAAGCTTTCTTT. Translation: CASSSQTGGLTEAFF.